These 28 T cell receptor beta chains were sequenced from one sample in a study of cytomegalovirus exposure and HLA in healthy donors. Use of 60 Vbeta and 13 Jbeta primers characterized the PCR. Here immunoSEQ multiplex PCR was the method, and the copy in TCRdb shows in-frame clones only, minus some. This sample yields around 130,000 clones, of which 70% to 90% are seen a single time; more than 1.5% belongs to the top ten. The sample comprised PBMCs. The receptors come from a boy younger than 18 in good health and CMV-seronegative.

The chain uses TRBV27 and TRBJ1-5; 12 bases line up with TRBD1. V lost 4 bases and J lost 1; bases outside the gene matches: 5. Germline V gene sequence: CDR1 MNHEY, CDR2 SMNVEV (reference sequence). The CDR3 loop spans 17 amino acids. This CDR3 reads CASSSGQGARSNQPQHF. CDR3 DNA: TGTGCCAGCAGTTCGGGACAGGGGGCGCGGAGCAATCAGCCCCAGCATTTT.

The rearrangement links TRBV29-1 to TRBJ2-2; D may be TRBD1 (5 bases). This CDR3 has 13 amino acids. Trimming took off 7 bases at V and 0 bases at J, with 9 bases between the two ends. Germline V gives CDR1 SQVTM, CDR2 ANQGSEA. In DNA, the CDR3 is TGCAGCGGAGCCAGGGCGAACACCGGGGAGCTGTTTTTT. Protein sequence: CSGARANTGELFF.

This clone appeared a single time. V is TRBV7-3 and J is TRBJ2-3, with 10 bases that match TRBD2. J was trimmed by 6 bases and V by 4 bases; bases with no gene match: 10. This CDR3 comprises 16 residues. CDR1 and CDR2 from the germline V gene are SGHTA and FQGTGA. The CDR3 DNA sequence: TGTGCCAGCAGCTCAGGCCTAGCGGGAGCTGTTGATACGCAGTATTTT. It yields the protein CASSSGLAGAVDTQYF.

The chain carries TRBV9 and TRBJ1-1, with 8 nucleotides matching TRBD1. This CDR3 has 15 amino acids. Germline lookup yields CDR1 SGDLS and CDR2 YYNGEE. Trimming took 3 bases from V and 1 from J; bases not matched to a gene: 5. CDR3 sequence: CASSGQGYRNTEAFF. As DNA, the CDR3 is TGTGCCAGCAGCGGACAGGGGTACCGGAACACTGAAGCTTTCTTT. Together with reference TRBV9 and TRBJ1-1, the CDR3 gives the full variable domain: DSGVTQTPKHLITATGQRVTLRCSPRSGDLSVYWYQQSLDQGLQFLIQYYNGEERAKGNILERFSAQQFPDLHSELNLSSLELGDSALYFCASSGQGYRNTEAFFGQGTRLTVV.

V and J are TRBV2 and TRBJ2-5, with a tentative D call TRBD1 (6 bases). Germline CDR1 reads SNHLY; CDR2 reads FYNNEI. The V and J ends lost 8 bases and 2 bases respectively, with 18 bases between them. CDR3 size: 15 residues. The chain's CDR3 is CASGTTGISQETQYF. DNA for the CDR3: TGTGCCAGCGGTACCACAGGGATATCTCAAGAGACCCAGTACTTC.

The V gene is TRBV6-5, the J gene TRBJ1-2; no reliable D call. V lost 0 bases and J 2 bases, leaving 10 bases between the germline ends. In germline, CDR1 is MNHEY, CDR2 SVGAGI. This CDR3 spans 15 amino acids. CDR3 sequence reads: CASSYSPNKNYGYTF. The CDR3 DNA follows: TGTGCCAGCAGTTACTCACCAAACAAGAACTATGGCTACACCTTC.

Note on this clone: This same CDR3 is encoded by further DNA sequences in the sample. The chain links TRBV30 to TRBJ2-7; D is possibly TRBD1 (5 bases). Germline CDR1 and CDR2: GTSNPN and SVGIG (reference sequence). V was shortened by 7 bases and J by 1 base, with 11 bases between the two germline ends. This CDR3 has 12 residues. The CDR3 DNA is TGTGCCTTTGACAGTCCATCCTACGAGCAGTACTTC. Amino acids: CAFDSPSYEQYF. Based on the CDR3 plus reference TRBV30 and TRBJ2-7, the full variable domain is SQTIHQWPATLVQPVGSPLSLECTVEGTSNPNLYWYRQAAGRGLQLLFYSVGIGQISSEVPQNLSASRPQDRQFILSSKKLLLSDSGFYLCAFDSPSYEQYFGPGTRLTVT.

This clone was seen only a few times. V usage is TRBV15 and J usage is TRBJ2-1; D is uncertain. CDR1 and CDR2 from the germline V gene are LNHNV and YYDKDF (reference sequence). The CDR3 contains 14 residues. Trimming left V 6 bases short and J 6 bases short, with 15 bases between. The CDR3 sequence is CATRLLTSSNEQFF. For the CDR3, the DNA is TGTGCCACCAGACTATTAACTTCTAGCAATGAGCAGTTCTTC. Full variable domain (remainder filled in from reference TRBV15 and TRBJ2-1): DAMVIQNPRYQVTQFGKPVTLSCSQTLNHNVMYWYQQKSSQAPKLLFHYYDKDFNNEADTPDNFQSRRPNTSFCFLDIRSPGLGDTAMYLCATRLLTSSNEQFFGPGTRLTVL.

The rearrangement uses TRBV7-2 and TRBJ2-1, with D possibly being TRBD2 (7 bases). Germline values: CDR1 SGHTA, CDR2 FQGNSA. Trimming removed 4 bases from V and 14 bases from J, with 15 bases in between. The CDR3 is made up of 12 amino acids. CDR3 DNA: TGTGCCAGCAGCTCCTGGGAGGGACACAAGTTCTTC. Protein sequence: CASSSWEGHKFF.

This sequence joins TRBV6-1 and TRBJ1-1, with a tentative D call TRBD1 (6 bases). Germline values: CDR1 MNHNS, CDR2 SASEGT. CDR3 size: 14 residues. Trimming shortened V by 4 bases and J by 1 base, and 10 bases separated the two germline ends. The CDR3 DNA reads as TGTGCCAGCAGTGGGACAGCCAGGAACACTGAAGCTTTCTTT. Its protein is CASSGTARNTEAFF.

The chain employs TRBV30 and TRBJ2-3; 9 nucleotides line up with TRBD2. The length of the CDR3 is 18 residues. Germline CDR1 GTSNPN, CDR2 SVGIG (reference sequence). The trim removed 3 bases at V and 4 bases at J, leaving 17 bases unmatched. CDR3 region: CAWRGNPSSGIRPDTQYF. CDR3 coding DNA: TGTGCCTGGAGGGGAAACCCATCTAGCGGGATTCGCCCAGATACGCAGTATTTT.

The J gene is TRBJ2-3, the V gene TRBV7-8, with a possible D match to TRBD1 (5 bases). The V gene's germline CDR1 is SGHVS and CDR2 FQNEAQ. The CDR3 length is 16 residues. The germline V and J ends were trimmed by 5 bases and 4 bases, with 19 bases remaining between them. Here the CDR3 DNA reads TGTGCCAGCAGCGCCAATGGGGCAGGGATCGCAGATACGCAGTATTTT. As protein: CASSANGAGIADTQYF.

This chain links TRBV6-1 with TRBJ2-1; perhaps TRBD1 as D (7 bases). Germline assignment: CDR1 MNHNS and CDR2 SASEGT. Trimming took off 8 bases at V and 7 bases at J, with 21 bases between the two ends. This CDR3 contains 15 residues. The CDR3 sequence: CASQGGSGSANEQFF. The CDR3 bases are TGTGCCAGCCAGGGGGGATCCGGGTCTGCGAATGAGCAGTTCTTC.

The gene calls are TRBV5-4 and TRBJ2-5; the D gene is possibly TRBD1 (5 bases). V dropped 1 base and J dropped 1 base, with 14 bases sitting between them. CDR3 length: 16 amino acids. Germline CDR1 and CDR2: SGHNT and YYREEE (reference sequence). The CDR3 DNA follows: TGTGCCAGCAGCTTGCCTCACCGACAGATCCAAGAGACCCAGTACTTC. The encoded protein is CASSLPHRQIQETQYF.

The rearrangement joins TRBV7-2 to TRBJ2-1; 11 bases agree with TRBD2. Trimming at V came to 3 bases and at J to 8 bases, leaving 6 bases not matched to a gene. Germline assignment: CDR1 SGHTA and CDR2 FQGNSA. The CDR3 totals 15 residues. As DNA, the CDR3 is TGTGCCAGCAGCTTTAGCGGGAGGGCTGGCGATGAGCAGTTCTTC. It translates to CASSFSGRAGDEQFF.

V and J are TRBV29-1 and TRBJ2-7; TRBD1 is a possible D gene (7 bases). Germline V gene lookup returns CDR1 SQVTM and CDR2 ANQGSEA. V was cut by 3 bases and J by 9 bases, with 15 bases left in between. This CDR3 is 12 amino acids long. The CDR3 here is CSVEVRGVMQYF. The CDR3 bases are TGCAGCGTTGAGGTCAGGGGGGTTATGCAGTACTTC.

This clone was recorded only once. The chain uses TRBV5-6 and TRBJ2-1; possibly TRBD2 for D (6 bases). The CDR3 sequence is 14 residues long. CDR1 is SGHDT and CDR2 is YYEEEE in the germline V gene. V was cut by 1 base and J by 7 bases, with 12 bases left in between. CDR3 sequence: CASSLPLAMNEQFF. The CDR3 nucleotides are TGTGCCAGCAGCTTGCCTCTAGCGATGAATGAGCAGTTCTTC.

The chain links TRBV5-4 to TRBJ2-7, with 11 positions matching TRBD1. Germline values: CDR1 SGHNT, CDR2 YYREEE (reference sequence). There are 15 residues in the CDR3. The V and J ends lost 7 bases and 4 bases, in that order; junction bases with no gene match: 10. The CDR3 DNA reads as TGTGCCAGCGGGACTAGGACAGGGGGCACGTACGAGCAGTACTTC. Translating gives CASGTRTGGTYEQYF.

The gene calls are TRBV7-2 and TRBJ2-1; TRBD1 aligns across 8 bases. The ends lost 5 bases at V and 5 bases at J; junction bases unmatched: 8. The CDR3 consists of 15 residues. In germline, CDR1 is SGHTA, CDR2 FQGNSA. CDR3 DNA sequence: TGTGCCAGCAGCCGTCGGACAGGGTTGAACAATGAGCAGTTCTTC. Its protein product is CASSRRTGLNNEQFF. Full variable domain (missing parts from reference TRBV7-2 and TRBJ2-1): GAGVSQSPSNKVTEKGKDVELRCDPISGHTALYWYRQSLGQGLEFLIYFQGNSAPDKSGLPSDRFSAERTGGSVSTLTIQRTQQEDSAVYLCASSRRTGLNNEQFFGPGTRLTVL.

This chain joins TRBV5-4 and TRBJ1-1; D is possibly TRBD1 (5 bases). Looked up from germline, CDR1 is SGHNT and CDR2 is YYREEE (reference sequence). V shed 0 bases and J shed 11 bases, with 17 bases lying between them. The CDR3 sequence is 14 residues long. CDR3 in amino acids: CASSLERGLGRAFF. The CDR3 region has the DNA TGTGCCAGCAGCTTGGAGCGGGGACTGGGGAGGGCTTTCTTT.

This clone was seen only once. This rearrangement joins TRBV30 to TRBJ1-5; tentative D call: TRBD1 (5 bases). The germline CDR1 and CDR2 sequences are GTSNPN and SVGIG (reference sequence). V lost 4 bases and J 4 bases, leaving 17 bases between the germline ends. The CDR3 length is 15 residues. The CDR3 DNA sequence: TGTGCCTGGACCCCGTGGGGGGTCGGGAATCAGCCCCAGCATTTT. Translated: CAWTPWGVGNQPQHF.

The J gene is TRBJ2-7, the V gene TRBV19; 12 bases are shared with TRBD2. Germline V CDR1 and CDR2: LNHDA, SQIVND (reference sequence). CDR3 size: 14 residues. Trimming took 6 bases from V and 3 from J; bases not matched to a gene: 3. This CDR3 reads CASSGTSGLYEQYF. In nucleotides, the CDR3 is TGTGCCAGTAGCGGGACTAGCGGGCTCTACGAGCAGTACTTC.

The chain joins TRBV5-1 to TRBJ1-5, with D uncertain. Germline assignment: CDR1 SGHRS and CDR2 YFSETQ. V was shortened by 2 bases and J by 3 bases, with 6 bases between the two germline ends. CDR3 length: 13 residues. CDR3: CASSFGINQPQHF. In DNA form, the CDR3 reads TGCGCCAGCAGCTTTGGCATCAATCAGCCCCAGCATTTT.

This clone was counted between two and nine times. This chain connects TRBV5-1 to TRBJ1-5; no clear D gene. This CDR3 contains 15 residues. CDR1 is SGHRS, CDR2 YFSETQ, per germline. V dropped 1 base and J dropped 0 bases, with 8 bases sitting between them. CDR3 nucleotide sequence: TGCGCCAGCAGCTTGTCCGGGGATAGCAATCAGCCCCAGCATTTT. Residues: CASSLSGDSNQPQHF.

The chain joins TRBV30 to TRBJ2-5; 8 bases match TRBD1. V gave up 3 bases and J gave up 5 bases; unmatched junction bases: 5. This CDR3 is built from 13 residues. The germline V gene has CDR1 GTSNPN and CDR2 SVGIG (reference sequence). CDR3 in amino acids: CAWSSGGTETQYF. In DNA form, the CDR3 reads TGTGCCTGGAGCTCAGGGGGCACTGAGACCCAGTACTTC.

The chain links TRBV4-3 to TRBJ2-2; 9 bases match TRBD1. There are 16 residues in the CDR3. V gave up 0 bases and J gave up 3 bases; unmatched junction bases: 2. Per the germline V gene, CDR1 is LGHNA and CDR2 is YSLEER. The CDR3 here is CASSQEGQGYTGELFF. In nucleotides, the CDR3 is TGCGCCAGCAGCCAAGAGGGACAGGGTTACACCGGGGAGCTGTTTTTT.

This chain's CDR3 is CASTSDRNQPQHF. In nucleotides, the CDR3 is TGTGCCAGCACCTCCGATAGAAATCAGCCCCAGCATTTT. The V call is TRBV6-6, the J call TRBJ1-5, with D unresolved. CDR1 is MNHNY and CDR2 is SVGAGI in the germline V gene (reference sequence). V was pared by 7 bases and J by 4 bases, with 11 bases between. This CDR3 region has 13 residues.

The CDR3 loop reads CASSGGRAGNEQFF. DNA of the CDR3: TGTGCCAGCAGTGGCGGGAGAGCGGGGAATGAGCAGTTCTTC. The V gene is TRBV2, the J gene TRBJ2-1, with 7 bases fitting TRBD2. V was pared by 4 bases and J by 7 bases, with 7 bases of the junction left unmatched. Germline V CDR1 and CDR2: SNHLY, FYNNEI. This CDR3 has 14 residues.